This T cell receptor beta chain was identified during a study of cytomegalovirus exposure and HLA in healthy donors. This PCR relied on a set of 60 Vbeta primers and 13 Jbeta primers. Generated by immunoSEQ multiplex PCR, the TCRdb table keeps only in-frame clones and is missing some. The sample has tens of thousands of clones; approximately 71% are singletons. About this clone: One end of the junction varies from germline; a read error may be responsible.

Healthy donors of bone marrow made up the group. The CDR3 extends over 12 amino acids. The germline V gene has CDR1 MNHNY and CDR2 SVGAGI (reference sequence). This sequence originates from a man aged 45-65 years in good health and CMV-seronegative. The chain is built from TRBV6-6 and TRBJ2-7; 10 nucleotides agree with TRBD1. Input material: PBMCs. As DNA, the CDR3 is TGTGCCAGCAGGCCGGACAGGGGGTGGGGTAGCTTC. This codes for CASRPDRGWGSF.